This T cell receptor beta chain was sequenced during a study of tumor-infiltrating lymphocytes in primary liver carcinoma. Study overall: Ages ranged from 30 to 69, with HCC or mixed HCC-cholangiocarcinoma.

Worth noting for this clonotype: Its cognate antigen is unknown. Germline is not matched at one junction end, which may reflect a read error.

For each extraction, RNA and DNA were obtained together from approximately 20-30 mg of unsorted bulk tissue. Study results and caveats: Tumors had a top-250-clone fraction that was significantly higher than blood (p = 0.039). Merely some 7.5-25% of top clones spanned all five tumor regions. Pairs comparing tumor with adjacent tissue or blood overlapped less than pairs drawn from tumor regions.

Starting material of 400 to 600 ng total RNA yielded TCR beta cDNA via a constant-region primer. A slightly modified ARM-PCR protocol with three nested multiplex PCR rounds produced these TCR beta libraries. Each of the first two PCR rounds ran approximately 11 cycles with TRBV1-TRBV30 forward and C-beta reverse primers. One entry per CDR3 protein results from TCRdb running MiXCR on the multiplex PCR reads. The sample lists under 200,000 distinct CDR3 sequences, about 85% occurring once. The CDR3 spans 14 residues. CDR1 is SGHAT and CDR2 is FQNNGV in the germline V gene. The rearrangement joins TRBV11-2 to TRBJ2-2, with D maybe TRBD2 (5 bases). The receptor was derived from a man aged 40-50 years with primary liver carcinoma and hepatitis B virus infection. The sample was tumor tissue from primary liver carcinoma. CDR3 in amino acids: CGSNTDSDTGELFF. As DNA, the CDR3 is TGTGGCAGCAACACAGACTCGGATACCGGGGAGCTATTTTTT.